One and the same sample provided the 25 T cell receptor beta chains below, sequenced in a study of blood T cell repertoires in COVID-19. The method was immunoSEQ multiplex PCR; TCRdb's version includes in-frame clones alone and lacks a portion of them. Of 150,000 to 200,000 clones in the sample, roughly 90% are singletons; the top ten hold around 7%. Input material: PBMCs or T cells enriched from blood (not recorded which). These receptors originate from a woman between 50 and 59 years old who had recovered from COVID-19.

This clone was seen once. The V gene is TRBV6-6, the J gene TRBJ2-6; tentative D call: TRBD1 (6 bases). The ends were cut back, 5 bases at V and 0 bases at J, with 14 bases in the middle. Per the germline V gene, CDR1 is MNHNY and CDR2 is SVGAGI (reference sequence). The CDR3 consists of 17 residues. CDR3: CASSPRQGSSGANVLTF. The CDR3 bases are TGTGCCAGCAGTCCTCGTCAGGGGAGCTCTGGGGCCAACGTCCTGACTTTC.

The rearrangement joins TRBV6-5 to TRBJ1-2; D is possibly TRBD1 (6 bases). Looked up from germline, CDR1 is MNHEY and CDR2 is SVGAGI. Trimming took off 3 bases at V and 8 bases at J, with 13 bases between the two ends. The CDR3 has 13 amino acids. The CDR3 coding sequence is TGTGCCAGCAGTTATACTGGGACATGGGGCTACACCTTC. Translating it yields CASSYTGTWGYTF.

The chain recombines TRBV6-5 with TRBJ1-3, with TRBD1 matching 9 bases. Unmatched junction bases numbered 3, after V lost 4 bases and J lost 2 bases. The CDR3 loop spans 15 amino acids. Germline assignment: CDR1 MNHEY and CDR2 SVGAGI. The CDR3 region is CASSSTGGPGNTIYF. DNA of the CDR3: TGTGCCAGCAGTTCCACAGGGGGCCCTGGAAACACCATATATTTT.

This clone was detected once. This sequence joins TRBV7-2 and TRBJ1-5; D is undetermined. V was trimmed by 3 bases and J by 7 bases, leaving 7 bases between them. Germline assignment: CDR1 SGHTA and CDR2 FQGNSA. The CDR3 spans 12 residues. CDR3 in DNA: TGTGCCAGCAGCTTGGAGGGACAGCCCCAGCATTTT. Protein: CASSLEGQPQHF.

In its sample, this clone was seen a few times. The V and J genes are TRBV19 and TRBJ1-1; 9 bases map to TRBD1. Germline V CDR1 and CDR2: LNHDA, SQIVND (reference sequence). V trimming: 7 bases; J trimming: 6 bases; junction bases outside the gene matches: 12. CDR3 size: 15 residues. CDR3 protein: CASTHRSGQGPEAFF. CDR3 DNA: TGTGCCAGTACTCACCGGTCGGGACAGGGTCCTGAAGCTTTCTTT.

This sequence joins TRBV11-2 and TRBJ1-5; D unclear. Deletions cut 0 bases from V and 7 bases from J, with 19 bases between. CDR3 length: 17 residues. CDR1 SGHAT and CDR2 FQNNGV come from the germline V gene. The CDR3 sequence is CASSLDPNLGKEQPQHF. The CDR3, as DNA: TGTGCCAGCAGCTTAGACCCTAATCTGGGCAAGGAACAGCCCCAGCATTTT. Full variable domain (outside the CDR3, taken from reference TRBV11-2 and TRBJ1-5): EAGVAQSPRYKIIEKRQSVAFWCNPISGHATLYWYQQILGQGPKLLIQFQNNGVVDDSQLPKDRFSAERLKGVDSTLKIQPAKLEDSAVYLCASSLDPNLGKEQPQHFGDGTRLSIL.

The genes are TRBV9 and TRBJ2-3; maybe TRBD2 (5 bases). Germline V gene sequence: CDR1 SGDLS, CDR2 YYNGEE. Trimming removed 4 bases from V and 0 bases from J, with 12 bases in between. The CDR3 loop spans 15 amino acids. The CDR3 bases are TGTGCCAGCAGCCGTATCGGAGGCAGCACAGATACGCAGTATTTT. Its translation: CASSRIGGSTDTQYF.

The V call is TRBV5-1, the J call TRBJ2-7; 8 bases agree with TRBD1. The length of the CDR3 is 14 residues. The trim removed 2 bases at V and 1 base at J, leaving 2 bases unmatched. CDR1 and CDR2 from the germline V gene are SGHRS and YFSETQ. The CDR3 loop reads CASSFDRGSYEQYF. The CDR3 DNA reads as TGCGCCAGCAGCTTTGACAGGGGTTCCTACGAGCAGTACTTC.

The chain is built from TRBV7-9 and TRBJ1-2; D might be TRBD1 (6 bases). Germline V gene lookup returns CDR1 SEHNR and CDR2 FQNEAQ (reference sequence). The CDR3 runs to 16 residues. Between the trimmed V and J ends, which lost 4 bases and 1 base, there was a span of 16 bases. The CDR3 DNA is TGTGCCAGCAGCTCGAGGACAGAACGTTTTAACTATGGCTACACCTTC. Its protein product is CASSSRTERFNYGYTF.

This chain uses TRBV3-1 (or the pseudogene TRBV3-2) with TRBJ1-3; D unresolved. This CDR3 is 15 amino acids long. Germline V gene lookup returns CDR1 LGHDT and CDR2 YNNKEL (reference sequence). V was trimmed by 7 bases and J by 0 bases, leaving 13 bases between them. CDR3 sequence reads: CASNRRGLSGNTIYF. CDR3 sequence (DNA): TGTGCCAGCAACCGCCGGGGTCTCTCTGGAAACACCATATATTTT.

This clone was recorded only once. The genes are TRBV6-5 and TRBJ2-7, with 7 bases matching TRBD1. The germline V gene has CDR1 MNHEY and CDR2 SVGAGI. Trimming took 2 bases from V and 0 from J; bases not matched to a gene: 4. CDR3 length: 15 amino acids. This CDR3 reads CASSYIRGSSYEQYF. The CDR3 nucleotides are TGTGCCAGCAGTTACATCAGGGGGAGCTCCTACGAGCAGTACTTC.

The J gene is TRBJ2-2, the V gene TRBV7-2; 11 positions match TRBD2. In germline, CDR1 is SGHTA, CDR2 FQGNSA. The CDR3 runs to 15 residues. V lost 6 bases, J lost 4 bases, and 4 bases stayed unmatched. The DNA for the CDR3 is TGTGCCAGCAGTTCCGGGACTAGCGGCACCGGGGAGCTGTTTTTT. It encodes CASSSGTSGTGELFF.

The J gene is TRBJ2-7, the V gene TRBV5-1; a possible D gene is TRBD2 (6 bases). Germline assignment: CDR1 SGHRS and CDR2 YFSETQ. V lost 4 bases, J lost 6 bases, and 17 bases lay in between. CDR3 size: 14 residues. In DNA form, the CDR3 reads TGCGCCAGCAGCCTAACCGGGACTTCCGTCGAGCAGTACTTC. It specifies CASSLTGTSVEQYF.

This chain links TRBV3-1 (or the pseudogene TRBV3-2) with TRBJ2-3; 12 positions match TRBD2. CDR1 LGHDT and CDR2 YNNKEL come from the germline V gene (reference sequence). The CDR3 is 16 residues long. J gave up 1 base and V 2 bases, and 1 base lay outside the gene matches. The CDR3 nucleotides read TGTGCCAGCAGCCAACTAGCGGGGGGGCGCACAGATACGCAGTATTTT. Translation: CASSQLAGGRTDTQYF.

The CDR3 DNA follows: TGTGCCAGCAGGCCGGAGGGAGGAAGGAACACTGAAGCTTTCTTT. Translated, it gives CASRPEGGRNTEAFF. The chain uses TRBV5-4 and TRBJ1-1; D is uncertain. The CDR3 is made up of 15 amino acids. Germline V gene lookup returns CDR1 SGHNT and CDR2 YYREEE (reference sequence). V shed 5 bases and J shed 1 base, with 15 bases lying between them.

This rearrangement joins TRBV7-2 to TRBJ2-5, with D possibly matching TRBD2 (7 bases). Germline V lookup: CDR1 SGHTA, CDR2 FQGNSA. The V and J ends lost 5 bases and 2 bases respectively, with 18 bases between them. The CDR3 runs 16 residues. The CDR3: CASSLQGRGIQETQYF. Here the CDR3 DNA reads TGTGCCAGCAGCCTCCAGGGGCGGGGGATTCAAGAGACCCAGTACTTC. Based on the CDR3 plus reference TRBV7-2 and TRBJ2-5, the full variable domain is GAGVSQSPSNKVTEKGKDVELRCDPISGHTALYWYRQSLGQGLEFLIYFQGNSAPDKSGLPSDRFSAERTGGSVSTLTIQRTQQEDSAVYLCASSLQGRGIQETQYFGPGTRLLVL.

This chain uses TRBV4-3 with TRBJ1-1; 7 positions agree with TRBD1. Germline-derived CDR1 and CDR2 are LGHNA and YSLEER. Trimming took 1 base from V and 1 from J; bases not matched to a gene: 6. There are 16 residues in the CDR3. The CDR3 reads CASSQAPTGTNTEAFF. The CDR3 DNA reads TGCGCCAGCAGCCAAGCCCCGACAGGGACGAACACTGAAGCTTTCTTT.

This sequence joins TRBV15 and TRBJ2-7, with no clear D. The germline CDR1 and CDR2 sequences are LNHNV and YYDKDF (reference sequence). The V and J ends lost 0 bases and 6 bases respectively, with 12 bases between them. This CDR3 comprises 14 residues. Written as DNA, the CDR3 is TGTGCCACCAGCAGAGACACCATTGGGCGCGAGCAGTACTTC. Translation gives CATSRDTIGREQYF.

The chain combines TRBV30 with TRBJ1-6; 8 nucleotides line up with TRBD1. V lost 5 bases and J lost 7; bases outside the gene matches: 4. CDR3 size: 13 residues. CDR1 is GTSNPN, CDR2 SVGIG, per germline (reference sequence). Here the CDR3 DNA reads TGTGCCTGGGCTCAGGGGGCAAATTCACCCCTCCACTTT. Protein: CAWAQGANSPLHF. Together with reference TRBV30 and TRBJ1-6, the CDR3 gives the full variable domain: SQTIHQWPATLVQPVGSPLSLECTVEGTSNPNLYWYRQAAGRGLQLLFYSVGIGQISSEVPQNLSASRPQDRQFILSSKKLLLSDSGFYLCAWAQGANSPLHFGNGTRLTVT.

This rearrangement joins TRBV7-9 to TRBJ2-1, with a possible D match to TRBD1 (6 bases). Germline V CDR1 and CDR2: SEHNR, FQNEAQ (reference sequence). There are 16 residues in the CDR3. V lost 5 bases to trimming and J lost 2 bases, with 16 bases between them. CDR3 coding DNA: TGTGCCAGCAGCCTCTGGACAGAACCCACCTACAATGAGCAGTTCTTC. Protein product: CASSLWTEPTYNEQFF.

V and J are TRBV12-3 or TRBV12-4 and TRBJ1-1; D is possibly TRBD1 (6 bases). The CDR3 is 13 amino acids. V lost 6 bases, J lost 1 base, and 9 bases lay in between. CDR3 sequence (DNA): TGTGCCAGCAGAAGGACAGAGAACACTGAAGCTTTCTTT. It yields the protein CASRRTENTEAFF.

The chain links TRBV24-1 to TRBJ2-5; 12 bases line up with TRBD1. The CDR3 extends over 18 amino acids. V shed 3 bases and J 5 bases; nucleotides not matched to a gene: 12. The V gene's germline CDR1 is KGHDR and CDR2 SFDVKD. CDR3 sequence: CATSDPSGQGAGWETQYF. CDR3 bases: TGTGCCACCAGTGATCCCTCGGGACAGGGGGCAGGTTGGGAGACCCAGTACTTC.

The chain recombines TRBV4-1 with TRBJ1-1, with D uncertain. The CDR3 runs 18 residues. Germline CDR1 is MGHRA and CDR2 is YSYEKL. Trimming removed 0 bases from V and 3 bases from J, with 20 bases in between. CDR3 region: CASSQEWEGLSGDTEAFF. In DNA, the CDR3 is TGCGCCAGCAGCCAAGAGTGGGAGGGTTTGAGCGGAGACACTGAAGCTTTCTTT.

This chain connects TRBV19 to TRBJ2-7, with 11 positions matching TRBD1. The CDR3 is 15 amino acids. With V trimmed by 5 bases and J by 2 bases, 5 bases remained unmatched. Looked up from germline, CDR1 is LNHDA and CDR2 is SQIVND (reference sequence). For the CDR3, the DNA is TGTGCCAGTAGTGTGGGACAGGGGGGGCCCTACGAGCAGTACTTC. Amino acids: CASSVGQGGPYEQYF.

The rearrangement joins TRBV10-3 to TRBJ1-1; a possible D gene is TRBD1 (5 bases). V gave up 0 bases and J gave up 4 bases, with 12 bases separating them. The CDR3 totals 15 residues. Germline CDR1 is ENHRY and CDR2 is SYGVKD. CDR3 region: CAISESSGSVTEAFF. The CDR3 DNA reads as TGTGCCATCAGTGAGTCGTCAGGGTCGGTCACTGAAGCTTTCTTT.